This T cell receptor (beta chain) was documented in a study of CD8+CD57+ T cells in acquired aplastic anemia. Background on the study: The study obtained an average of 3.2 ug of DNA from sorted CD4+ and CD8+ cells. Study-level findings and limits: No significant patient-versus-control difference appeared in CD8+ Simpson's diversity.

All sequencing subjects had displayed CD8+CD57+ cell expansion on flow cytometry. Severe acquired aplastic anemia was present in all patients. In regard to this clonotype: Its antigen remains unknown. This could be a read error, since a much larger clone is one nucleotide away. This is likely a read error, given that the CDR3 carries no conserved phenylalanine or tryptophan at its end.

TCR beta VDJ combinations and CDR3 sequences were profiled from genomic DNA. TCRdb ran MiXCR on the reads and lists one entry per CDR3 protein. The sample yields 150,000 or so distinct CDR3 sequences, 40% to 50% seen once. V was pared by 5 bases and J by 6 bases, with 5 bases of the junction left unmatched. The CDR3 is 15 amino acids. The germline V gene has CDR1 SGHTA and CDR2 FQGTGA. The genes are TRBV7-3 and TRBJ2-1; 12 nucleotides align to TRBD2. This sequence was found in a human donor with aplastic anemia. The sample taken for sequencing was sorted CD4+, CD8+, or CD8+CD57+ T cells (not recorded which) from PBMCs. CDR3 region: CASSPSGGAPNEQFL. CDR3 coding DNA: TGTGCCAGCAGCCCTAGCGGGGGGGCTCCCAATGAGCAGTTCCTC.